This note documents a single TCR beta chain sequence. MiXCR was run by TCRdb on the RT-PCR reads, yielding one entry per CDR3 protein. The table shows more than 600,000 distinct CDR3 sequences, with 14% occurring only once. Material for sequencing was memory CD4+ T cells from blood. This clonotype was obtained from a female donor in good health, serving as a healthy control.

In DNA form, the CDR3 reads TGCGCCAGCAGCTTTCCACCAGGCCGACAAGAGACCCAGTACTTC. It specifies CASSFPPGRQETQYF. The chain links TRBV5-1 to TRBJ2-5; D is uncertain. Germline CDR1 is SGHRS and CDR2 is YFSETQ. V gave up 2 bases and J gave up 2 bases, with 13 bases separating them. This CDR3 has 15 amino acids.